The T cell receptor beta chain under discussion was sequenced for a study of response to subunit inactivated influenza vaccine. Study-level results: The authors proposed limited new T cell recruitment per seasonal influenza vaccination.

From germline, CDR1 is SQVTM and CDR2 ANQGSEA. CDR3 length equals 16 residues. Trimming stripped 0 bases from V and 0 bases from J, with 12 bases between. TCRdb called the RT-PCR reads again in MiXCR, with one record for every CDR3 protein. In the table there are around 200,000 distinct CDR3 sequences, roughly 8.7% of which are singletons. This clonotype came up a few times. The antigen is not known. The sequencing here drew on non-naive T cells sorted from PBMCs, taken on the day of vaccination. J is TRBJ1-3 and V is TRBV29-1, with D uncertain. This sequence was found in a man between 45 and 60 years old who received an inactivated influenza vaccine. The CDR3 DNA reads as TGCAGCGTTGAAGATCTGGCCGGCTACTCTGGAAACACCATATATTTT. Its protein is CSVEDLAGYSGNTIYF.